These 27 T cell receptor beta chains share one sample of origin, sequenced in a study of cytomegalovirus exposure and HLA in healthy donors. Primers for the PCR totalled 60 Vbeta and 13 Jbeta. Repertoires were generated with immunoSEQ multiplex PCR, while TCRdb's copy carries only in-frame clones and drops some. The sample consists of 80,000 to 90,000 clones, roughly 79% of them appearing once. The sequenced material came from PBMCs. The receptors originated from a woman in her twenties or thirties in good health and CMV-seronegative.

The sample holds one count of this clone. This chain links TRBV11-1 with TRBJ2-3; D might be TRBD1 (6 bases). The germline V gene has CDR1 SGHAT and CDR2 FQDESV (reference sequence). This CDR3 is 14 amino acids long. Trimming took 8 bases from V and 3 from J, leaving 15 bases between them. The CDR3 bases are TGTGCCAGCGGAACGAACAGGGTAACAGATACGCAGTATTTT. Its translation: CASGTNRVTDTQYF.

This rearrangement joins TRBV6-1 to TRBJ2-5; perhaps TRBD2 as D (6 bases). The end of the DNA is better explained by TRBJ2-7, so the J call may be wrong. This CDR3 spans 13 amino acids. CDR1 is MNHNS and CDR2 is SASEGT in the germline V gene. CDR3: CASQGGALYEQYF. The DNA for the CDR3 is TGTGCCAGCCAGGGAGGCGCCTTGTACGAGCAGTACTTC.

About this clone itself: Compared with germline, one end of the junction differs, possibly owing to a read error. Additional DNA sequences in this sample encode the identical CDR3. CDR3 coding DNA: TGTGCCAGCAGTTTACCGGGGGGGAGGGAAAAACTATTTTTT. Its translation is CASSLPGGREKLFF. The chain combines TRBV28 with TRBJ1-4, with a possible D match to TRBD1 (5 bases). The CDR3 runs to 14 residues. Germline CDR1 MDHEN, CDR2 SYDVKM.

The rearrangement links TRBV6-6 to TRBJ2-5; perhaps TRBD2 as D (6 bases). This CDR3 is 13 amino acids long. Between the trimmed V and J ends, which lost 2 bases and 11 bases, there was a span of 15 bases. Germline V gene lookup returns CDR1 MNHNY and CDR2 SVGAGI (reference sequence). CDR3 in amino acids: CASSYEGTGEQYF. The CDR3 region has the DNA TGTGCCAGCAGTTACGAGGGGACTGGTGAGCAGTACTTC.

The V and J genes are TRBV4-3 and TRBJ2-1, with 11 bases aligning to TRBD2. The V gene end was trimmed by 5 bases and the J gene end by 7 bases; junction bases not matched to a gene: 7. This CDR3 spans 15 amino acids. Germline loops: CDR1 LGHNA, CDR2 YSLEER. CDR3 nucleotides: TGCGCCAGCAGCAAACTAGCGGGAGTATATAATGAGCAGTTCTTC. Its protein product is CASSKLAGVYNEQFF.

The rearrangement uses TRBV10-3 and TRBJ2-7; 12 bases are a match to TRBD1. CDR3 length: 17 residues. With 6 bases clipped from V and 0 bases from J, the junction kept 9 bases outside the gene matches. Per the germline V gene, CDR1 is ENHRY and CDR2 is SYGVKD. CDR3 in amino acids: CAISRDRGRDPSYEQYF. In DNA, the CDR3 is TGTGCCATCAGCCGGGACAGGGGGCGCGACCCCTCCTACGAGCAGTACTTC.

This rearrangement joins TRBV28 to TRBJ1-4; 7 nucleotides match TRBD1. The germline gives CDR1 MDHEN, CDR2 SYDVKM. V lost 7 bases to trimming and J lost 1 base; unmatched junction nucleotides: 12. The CDR3 runs to 17 residues. The CDR3 spells CASTLSGGRRTNEKLFF. The CDR3 DNA reads TGTGCCAGCACTCTCTCAGGGGGGCGACGAACTAATGAAAAACTGTTTTTT.

The chain has TRBV6-1 and TRBJ2-3; D is unresolved. Trimming removed 4 bases at V and 7 bases at J, with 9 bases between. Germline V gene sequence: CDR1 MNHNS, CDR2 SASEGT. The CDR3 totals 12 residues. Here the CDR3 DNA reads TGTGCCAGCAGTGTAGTAGCCTATACGCAGTATTTT. It is translated as CASSVVAYTQYF.

This clone was seen a single time. The sample contains more than one DNA sequence encoding this CDR3. The chain combines TRBV7-2 with TRBJ2-7; 7 bases align to TRBD2. The CDR3 length is 13 residues. CDR1 is SGHTA, CDR2 FQGNSA, per germline. The V and J ends lost 1 base and 5 bases, in that order; junction bases with no gene match: 2. CDR3 region: CASSLGAGDEQYF. The CDR3 coding sequence is TGTGCCAGCAGCTTAGGGGCGGGGGACGAGCAGTACTTC.

A note on this clone: The sample holds other DNA sequences that translate to the same CDR3. J is TRBJ1-4 and V is TRBV5-5, with 8 bases identical to TRBD1. V trimming: 3 bases; J trimming: 4 bases; junction bases outside the gene matches: 5. This CDR3 is built from 15 residues. Germline V CDR1 and CDR2: SGHKS, YYEKEE (reference sequence). The CDR3 loop reads CASSSLQGDNEKLFF. The DNA of the CDR3 is TGTGCCAGCAGCTCCTTACAGGGGGATAATGAAAAACTGTTTTTT.

The rearrangement joins TRBV9 to TRBJ1-4; no definite D call. Deletions cut 0 bases from V and 2 bases from J, with 5 bases between. CDR1 is SGDLS, CDR2 YYNGEE, per germline. The CDR3 has 14 residues. CDR3 residues: CASSVGRTNEKLFF. The CDR3 bases are TGTGCCAGCAGCGTAGGGAGGACTAATGAAAAACTGTTTTTT. Using reference TRBV9 and TRBJ1-4 for the parts outside the CDR3, the full variable domain is DSGVTQTPKHLITATGQRVTLRCSPRSGDLSVYWYQQSLDQGLQFLIQYYNGEERAKGNILERFSAQQFPDLHSELNLSSLELGDSALYFCASSVGRTNEKLFFGSGTQLSVL.

The chain employs TRBV5-1 and TRBJ2-2, with D perhaps matching TRBD2 (6 bases). V lost 0 bases, J lost 8 bases, and 11 bases lay in between. This CDR3 contains 14 residues. In germline, CDR1 is SGHRS, CDR2 YFSETQ. The CDR3 protein is CASSLESAGGELFF. CDR3 sequence (DNA): TGCGCCAGCAGCTTGGAATCCGCGGGGGGGGAGCTGTTTTTT.

This rearrangement joins TRBV1 to TRBJ2-7; TRBD2, the table's D call, lacks a check against the DNA. TRBV1 is labeled a pseudogene. This CDR3 region has 17 residues. The CDR3 region is CTSSPGRRGLAAYEQYF. The DNA of the CDR3 is TGCACCAGCAGCCCAGGAAGGAGGGGACTAGCGGCCTACGAGCAGTACTTC.

The gene calls are TRBV20-1 and TRBJ2-1; a possible D gene is TRBD2 (6 bases). Germline-derived CDR1 and CDR2 are DFQATT and SNEGSKA (reference sequence). V lost 6 bases to trimming and J lost 14 bases, with 14 bases between them. CDR3 length: 10 amino acids. The CDR3 region has the DNA TGCAGTGCCCCCAGACTAGTCGAGTTCTTC. This gives the protein CSAPRLVEFF.

V gene TRBV11-2 combines with J gene TRBJ1-1, with 7 bases identical to TRBD1. From germline, CDR1 is SGHAT and CDR2 FQNNGV. V shed 5 bases, J shed 4 bases, and the junction held 19 bases outside the gene matches. CDR3 size: 18 residues. Here the CDR3 DNA reads TGTGCCAGCAGCCGTTCCGCAGGGGGAACTAAAGGTGGCACTGAAGCTTTCTTT. This encodes CASSRSAGGTKGGTEAFF.

The gene calls are TRBV9 and TRBJ2-7, with TRBD2 as a possible D gene (7 bases). Germline lookup yields CDR1 SGDLS and CDR2 YYNGEE. V was trimmed by 0 bases and J by 4 bases, leaving 11 bases between them. This CDR3 is 14 amino acids long. The CDR3 DNA reads TGTGCCAGCAGCGTAGAGGGGGGGGCTTACGAGCAGTACTTC. Translating it yields CASSVEGGAYEQYF.

This chain uses TRBV6-5 with TRBJ1-2, with 7 bases aligning to TRBD1. The CDR3 loop spans 13 amino acids. From germline, CDR1 is MNHEY and CDR2 SVGAGI. V lost 5 bases, J lost 5 bases, and 5 bases stayed unmatched. The CDR3 DNA reads TGTGCCAGCAGTCGAGGACAGGTTTATGGCTACACCTTC. This encodes CASSRGQVYGYTF.

The chain uses TRBV19 and TRBJ1-1, with D possibly TRBD1 on 6 matching bases. Looked up from germline, CDR1 is LNHDA and CDR2 is SQIVND (reference sequence). This CDR3 contains 14 residues. Trimming removed 2 bases from V and 1 base from J, with 8 bases in between. In nucleotides, the CDR3 is TGTGCCAGTAGTATAAAGACAGGGAACACTGAAGCTTTCTTT. Its translation is CASSIKTGNTEAFF.

The chain combines TRBV29-1 with TRBJ1-1; TRBD1 aligns across 10 bases. V lost 5 bases to trimming and J lost 10 bases; unmatched junction nucleotides: 4. Germline assignment: CDR1 SQVTM and CDR2 ANQGSEA. The CDR3 has 11 amino acids. The CDR3 DNA reads TGCAGCGTTAACCGGGACAGGGGAGCTTTCTTT. This encodes CSVNRDRGAFF.

The chain combines TRBV11-3 with TRBJ2-2; D is ambiguous. V was clipped by 1 base and J by 8 bases, with 8 bases between them. Germline V gene data show CDR1 as SGHNT and CDR2 as YENEEA. The CDR3 spans 13 residues. The CDR3 DNA reads TGTGCCAGCAGCTTAGCCACTGAGGGGGAGCTGTTTTTT. Translating it yields CASSLATEGELFF.

This chain uses TRBV6-1 with TRBJ1-1; D not resolved. Trimming stripped 2 bases from V and 1 base from J, with 8 bases between. CDR1 and CDR2 (germline): MNHNS, SASEGT. The CDR3 is 14 amino acids. CDR3 residues: CASSELYGNTEAFF. For the CDR3, the DNA is TGTGCCAGCAGTGAATTATACGGGAACACTGAAGCTTTCTTT.

This sequence joins TRBV20-1 and TRBJ1-1, with TRBD1 as a possible D gene (6 bases). The CDR3 covers 10 residues. Germline CDR1 is DFQATT and CDR2 is SNEGSKA (reference sequence). Trimming took off 5 bases at V and 8 bases at J, with 9 bases between the two ends. DNA for the CDR3: TGCAGTGCTGGGACACTCGAAGCTTTCTTT. Its translation: CSAGTLEAFF.

The DNA of the CDR3 is TGCGCCAGCAGCTTGGGGGACAGGGGGCGACCCTACGAGCAGTACTTC. Amino acids: CASSLGDRGRPYEQYF. This chain connects TRBV5-1 to TRBJ2-7, with 12 bases fitting TRBD1. In germline, CDR1 is SGHRS, CDR2 YFSETQ. Germline trimming cut 0 bases from V and 2 bases from J; bases unmatched to any gene: 3. The CDR3 contains 16 residues.

V and J are TRBV4-1 and TRBJ2-1; possible D gene TRBD1, 5 bases. V gave up 2 bases and J gave up 2 bases, with 10 bases separating them. From germline, CDR1 is MGHRA and CDR2 YSYEKL. CDR3 length: 15 amino acids. CDR3 sequence: CASSQIGAAYNEQFF. DNA of the CDR3: TGCGCCAGCAGCCAAATAGGGGCGGCCTACAATGAGCAGTTCTTC.

The chain links TRBV19 to TRBJ2-2, with a tentative D call TRBD2 (7 bases). There are 14 residues in the CDR3. Germline CDR1 is LNHDA and CDR2 is SQIVND (reference sequence). Trimming shortened V by 10 bases and J by 6 bases, and 18 bases separated the two germline ends. DNA for the CDR3: TGTGCCACCCTGAGGGGGGGCCGAGCCGGGGAGCTGTTTTTT. Protein: CATLRGGRAGELFF.

The chain recombines TRBV28 with TRBJ1-5; D unclear. V dropped 6 bases and J dropped 9 bases, with 18 bases sitting between them. This CDR3 contains 14 residues. Germline CDR1 MDHEN, CDR2 SYDVKM. CDR3 protein: CASSPGPGIGPQHF. The CDR3 DNA reads as TGTGCCAGCAGCCCAGGACCGGGAATCGGGCCCCAGCATTTT.

The rearrangement joins TRBV30 to TRBJ2-7; the match to TRBD1 covers 8 bases. V lost 0 bases to trimming and J lost 2 bases; unmatched junction nucleotides: 3. Germline V gives CDR1 GTSNPN, CDR2 SVGIG (reference sequence). The CDR3 sequence is 14 residues long. CDR3 loop: CAWSVGTGTYEQYF. The CDR3 DNA is TGTGCCTGGAGTGTGGGGACAGGAACCTACGAGCAGTACTTC.